This entry describes one T cell receptor (beta chain). The CDR3 is made up of 18 amino acids. V shed 0 bases and J 5 bases; nucleotides not matched to a gene: 10. Germline V gene lookup returns CDR1 LGHDT and CDR2 YNNKEL (reference sequence). This entry belongs to a study of blood T cell repertoires in COVID-19. The assay was immunoSEQ multiplex PCR, and TCRdb's table has in-frame clones only and misses some. The sample has more than 100,000 clones; about 89% are singletons. The TCR originated in an older woman with acute or convalescent COVID-19. This chain connects TRBV3-1 (or the pseudogene TRBV3-2) to TRBJ2-1; 10 bases fit TRBD2. The sample taken for sequencing was peripheral blood. In nucleotides, the CDR3 is TGTGCCAGCAGCCAAGAGGGGGTACTAGCGGGGTACCACAATGAGCAGTTCTTC. This sequence encodes CASSQEGVLAGYHNEQFF.